The 14 T cell receptor beta chains below come from one sample, sequenced in a study of brain T cells in children with intractable seizures. Specified time point: blood from clinic visit 5 months post-surgery; TSC patient then seizure free. Method: immunoSEQ multiplex PCR; TCRdb's copy keeps in-frame clones and lacks some. The data show about 340,000 clones, with roughly 92% seen just once and 4.5% to 7% held by the top ten. The sample in question was peripheral blood, obtained 4 to 5 months after surgery. All receptors come from a boy less than two years old with tuberous sclerosis and intractable seizures.

This clone has a single count. The chain couples TRBV4-1 to TRBJ1-2; TRBD1 might be the D (5 bases). V was cut by 0 bases and J by 8 bases, with 13 bases left in between. This CDR3 spans 14 amino acids. Germline loops: CDR1 MGHRA, CDR2 YSYEKL. DNA of the CDR3: TGCGCCAGCAGCCAAGAAAGGATAGGGGACGGCTACACCTTC. It specifies CASSQERIGDGYTF.

The CDR3 sequence: CASGGTGGTYEQYF. As DNA, the CDR3 is TGTGCCAGCGGAGGGACAGGGGGCACGTACGAGCAGTACTTC. The V call is TRBV18, the J call TRBJ2-7; 12 nucleotides align to TRBD1. The CDR3 is made up of 14 amino acids. Germline lookup yields CDR1 KGHSH and CDR2 LQKENI. Trimming took 8 bases from V and 4 from J; bases not matched to a gene: 6.

This chain links TRBV5-8 with TRBJ2-7; D could derive from TRBD1 or TRBD2 (5 bases each). This CDR3 contains 11 residues. Trimming shortened V by 7 bases and J by 6 bases, and 11 bases separated the two germline ends. Germline V gene sequence: CDR1 SGHTS, CDR2 YDEGEE. CDR3 nucleotide sequence: TGTGCCAGCGGTTGGGGGAGCGAGCAGTACTTC. Translated: CASGWGSEQYF.

The rearrangement joins TRBV24-1 to TRBJ2-3; D is possibly TRBD2 (6 bases). There are 12 residues in the CDR3. Germline values: CDR1 KGHDR, CDR2 SFDVKD. The V end lost 9 bases, the J end lost 4 bases, and 10 bases lay between the germline ends. The CDR3 DNA sequence: TGTGCCACCGCCAGCGGGCCAGATACGCAGTATTTT. It translates to CATASGPDTQYF.

The V call is TRBV19, the J call TRBJ1-1; D not certain. Germline assignment: CDR1 LNHDA and CDR2 SQIVND (reference sequence). This CDR3 has 13 residues. Trimming took 4 bases from V and 6 from J, leaving 12 bases between them. In nucleotides, the CDR3 is TGTGCCAGTAGTAAGCGCACGGGTTCTGAAGCTTTCTTT. Its protein is CASSKRTGSEAFF.

This clone was seen just once. This sequence joins TRBV30 and TRBJ2-2; no reliable D call. V was clipped by 4 bases and J by 1 base, with 4 bases between them. Germline lookup yields CDR1 GTSNPN and CDR2 SVGIG (reference sequence). The length of the CDR3 is 12 residues. The CDR3 DNA is TGTGCCTGGAATGTGAACACCGGGGAGCTGTTTTTT. Translating it yields CAWNVNTGELFF.

DNA of the CDR3: TGTGCTAGTGGTTTGGTAAAGTCAGGGCGGGAGTCGCCCGACGAGCAGTACTTC. Amino acid sequence: CASGLVKSGRESPDEQYF. The J gene is TRBJ2-7, the V gene TRBV12-5; 7 bases map to TRBD2. The germline gives CDR1 LGHNT, CDR2 FRNRAP. Unmatched junction bases numbered 16, after V lost 0 bases and J lost 5 bases. The CDR3 extends over 18 amino acids.

The CDR3 reads CASRATSGAYEQYF. CDR3 coding DNA: TGTGCCAGCAGGGCGACTAGCGGGGCCTACGAGCAGTACTTC. This sequence joins TRBV5-4 and TRBJ2-7, with 11 bases matching TRBD2. This CDR3 has 14 residues. Germline CDR1 SGHNT, CDR2 YYREEE (reference sequence). The junction had 3 bases not matched to a gene; V was cut back by 5 bases and J by 2 bases.

A few counts support this clone. This chain uses TRBV27 with TRBJ1-5, with unresolved D. There are 14 residues in the CDR3. In germline, CDR1 is MNHEY, CDR2 SMNVEV (reference sequence). Trimming took 2 bases from V and 3 from J, leaving 8 bases between them. CDR3 coding DNA: TGTGCCAGCAGTTTAACAGCCCACAATCAGCCCCAGCATTTT. It yields the protein CASSLTAHNQPQHF.

The V gene is TRBV19, the J gene TRBJ2-3; the match to TRBD2 covers 7 bases. The CDR3 is 17 residues long. J lost 6 bases, V lost 6 bases, and 18 bases had no gene match. Germline lookup yields CDR1 LNHDA and CDR2 SQIVND (reference sequence). The CDR3 DNA reads as TGTGCCAGTAGAGCCCCATTCGGGAGGCGGGGCCCCGATACGCAGTATTTT. Amino acids: CASRAPFGRRGPDTQYF.

The J gene is TRBJ1-5, the V gene TRBV7-9; maybe TRBD1 (5 bases). CDR3 size: 14 residues. The V gene's germline CDR1 is SEHNR and CDR2 FQNEAQ (reference sequence). The germline V and J ends were trimmed by 5 bases and 3 bases, with 11 bases remaining between them. The CDR3, as DNA: TGTGCCAGCAGCCACGGGGACCTCAATCAGCCCCAGCATTTT. It translates to CASSHGDLNQPQHF. Variable domain in full (rest from reference TRBV7-9 and TRBJ1-5): DTGVSQNPRHKITKRGQNVTFRCDPISEHNRLYWYRQTLGQGPEFLTYFQNEAQLEKSRLLSDRFSAERPKGSFSTLEIQRTEQGDSAMYLCASSHGDLNQPQHFGDGTRLSIL.

V and J are TRBV10-3 and TRBJ2-5, with D hard to call. CDR1 is ENHRY and CDR2 is SYGVKD in the germline V gene. The V and J ends lost 2 bases and 9 bases respectively, with 13 bases between them. This CDR3 spans 13 amino acids. CDR3 loop: CAISEPAEIPQYF. CDR3 coding DNA: TGTGCCATCAGTGAGCCGGCAGAGATTCCCCAGTACTTC.

This chain connects TRBV10-3 to TRBJ1-3; D not resolved. CDR1 is ENHRY, CDR2 SYGVKD, per germline. The CDR3 totals 13 residues. Trimming took off 2 bases at V and 4 bases at J, with 6 bases between the two ends. The chain's CDR3 is CAISEGSGNTIYF. DNA for the CDR3: TGTGCCATCAGTGAGGGGAGCGGAAACACCATATATTTT.

This clone appeared a single time. This chain joins TRBV18 and TRBJ1-1; maybe TRBD1 (5 bases). V was cut by 3 bases and J by 8 bases, with 22 bases left in between. The CDR3 extends over 16 amino acids. Germline assignment: CDR1 KGHSH and CDR2 LQKENI. The CDR3 spells CASSPRVVGEEREAFF. As DNA, the CDR3 is TGTGCCAGCTCACCCCGGGTAGTAGGGGAAGAAAGGGAAGCTTTCTTT.